This T cell receptor beta chain was identified during a study of cytomegalovirus exposure and HLA in healthy donors. Study observations and caveats: Sequences of the TCR beta chain were said to predict the HLA-A and HLA-B alleles of most subjects accurately.

The CDR3 is 13 residues long. V lost 5 bases and J lost 1, with 8 bases in between. From germline, CDR1 is LNHDA and CDR2 SQIVND (reference sequence). The study sampled nominally healthy donors, though unrecorded immune exposures were likely. Use of 60 Vbeta and 13 Jbeta primers characterized the PCR. Assay: immunoSEQ multiplex PCR; the TCRdb copy retains only in-frame clones and omits some. The sample lists roughly 120,000 clones; approximately 80% were seen once. Note on this clone: Its antigen is undetermined.

This clonotype was sampled from a man younger than 35 in good health and CMV-seronegative. The sample taken for sequencing was PBMCs. The chain couples TRBV19 to TRBJ1-1; unclear D gene. The CDR3 DNA follows: TGTGCCAGTAGTGGGCAGTGGAACACTGAAGCTTTCTTT. This translates into CASSGQWNTEAFF.